Here is one T cell receptor beta chain with its context. The antigen is undetermined. The treatment here: around 19 received Ad26.COV2.S at low or high dose, single or two shots; 5 received placebo; per-sample allocation not given. Vaccine and placebo recipients were sampled on day 63 after the first injection. TCRdb's copy holds only in-frame clones and misses some; the assay was immunoSEQ multiplex PCR. The table lists about 480,000 clones, roughly 87% of them singletons. This sample is drawn from a study of Ad26.COV2.S vaccination and SARS-CoV-2 variants. Study results and caveats: Responses of spike-specific T cells (both CD8+ and CD4+) reportedly showed substantial breadth after vaccination. Whether participants received vaccine or placebo, their non-spike TCR breadth was similar.

This material consisted of peripheral blood, taken in a trial of Ad26.COV2.S vaccine versus placebo. This clonotype was obtained from a person between 18 and 59 years old who received the Ad26.COV2.S COVID-19 vaccine or a placebo.

CDR3 loop: CAIRVRDSLYGYTF. For the CDR3, the DNA is TGTGCCATCAGGGTTCGGGACAGCCTTTATGGCTACACCTTC. The V call is TRBV10-3, the J call TRBJ1-2; 7 nucleotides line up with TRBD1. Trimming at V came to 6 bases and at J to 5 bases, leaving 9 bases not matched to a gene. The CDR3 is made up of 14 amino acids. Germline V gene sequence: CDR1 ENHRY, CDR2 SYGVKD.